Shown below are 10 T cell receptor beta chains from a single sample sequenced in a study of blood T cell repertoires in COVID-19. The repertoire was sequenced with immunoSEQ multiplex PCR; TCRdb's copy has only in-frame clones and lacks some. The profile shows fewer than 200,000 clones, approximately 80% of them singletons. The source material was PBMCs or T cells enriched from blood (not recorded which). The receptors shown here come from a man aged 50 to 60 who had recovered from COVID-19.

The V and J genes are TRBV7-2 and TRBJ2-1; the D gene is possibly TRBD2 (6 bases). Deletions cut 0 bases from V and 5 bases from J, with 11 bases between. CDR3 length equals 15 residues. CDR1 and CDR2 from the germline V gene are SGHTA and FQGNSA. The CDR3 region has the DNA TGTGCCAGCAGCTTAGCCCGGGACTTTCACAATGAGCAGTTCTTC. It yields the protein CASSLARDFHNEQFF.

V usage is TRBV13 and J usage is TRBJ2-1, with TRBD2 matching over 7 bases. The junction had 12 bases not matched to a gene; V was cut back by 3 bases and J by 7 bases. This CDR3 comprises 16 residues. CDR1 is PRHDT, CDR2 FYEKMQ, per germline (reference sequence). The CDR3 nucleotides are TGTGCCAGCAGCTTTCTGCGGGAGAAGCTGATTAATGAGCAGTTCTTC. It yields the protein CASSFLREKLINEQFF.

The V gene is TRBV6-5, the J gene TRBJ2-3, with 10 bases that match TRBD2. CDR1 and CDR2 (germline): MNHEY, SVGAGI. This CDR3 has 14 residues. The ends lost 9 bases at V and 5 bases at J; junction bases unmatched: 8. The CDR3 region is CASQRGGPGDTQYF. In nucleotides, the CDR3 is TGTGCCAGTCAGCGGGGGGGGCCAGGAGATACGCAGTATTTT.

The CDR3 region has the DNA TGCGCCAGCTCAGCGGGGGGCAGCGCCGCCTACTATGGCTACACCTTC. It translates to CASSAGGSAAYYGYTF. The rearrangement uses TRBV5-1 and TRBJ1-2; a weak D match, TRBD1 (6 bases). CDR3 length: 16 residues. Germline CDR1 and CDR2: SGHRS and YFSETQ. Trimming took 7 bases from V and 3 from J, leaving 22 bases between them.

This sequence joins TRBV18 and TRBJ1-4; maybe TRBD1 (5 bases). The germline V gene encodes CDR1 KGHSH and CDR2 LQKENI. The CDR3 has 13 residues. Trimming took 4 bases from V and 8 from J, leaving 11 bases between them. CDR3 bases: TGTGCCAGCTCACGCGACAGAAAGGAAAAACTGTTTTTT. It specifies CASSRDRKEKLFF.

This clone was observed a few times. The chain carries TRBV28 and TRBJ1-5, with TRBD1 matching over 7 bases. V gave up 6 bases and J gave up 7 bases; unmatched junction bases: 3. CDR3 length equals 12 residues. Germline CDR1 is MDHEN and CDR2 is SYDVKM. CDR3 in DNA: TGTGCCAGCAGACTAGGGGGCCAGCCCCAGCATTTT. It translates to CASRLGGQPQHF.

For the CDR3, the DNA is TGCGCCAGCAGCCAACAGGCCCCAGATGGCTACACCTTC. Encoded protein: CASSQQAPDGYTF. This rearrangement joins TRBV4-3 to TRBJ1-2; D unresolved. Germline loops: CDR1 LGHNA, CDR2 YSLEER. The length of the CDR3 is 13 residues. Trimming left V 2 bases short and J 6 bases short, with 10 bases between.

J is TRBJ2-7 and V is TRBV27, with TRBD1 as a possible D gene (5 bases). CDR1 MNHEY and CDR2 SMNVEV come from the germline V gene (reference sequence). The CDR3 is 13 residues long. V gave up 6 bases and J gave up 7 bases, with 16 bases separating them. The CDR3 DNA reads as TGTGCCAGCAGCCCCAGGGTTCGGCAGGAGCAGTACTTC. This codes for CASSPRVRQEQYF.

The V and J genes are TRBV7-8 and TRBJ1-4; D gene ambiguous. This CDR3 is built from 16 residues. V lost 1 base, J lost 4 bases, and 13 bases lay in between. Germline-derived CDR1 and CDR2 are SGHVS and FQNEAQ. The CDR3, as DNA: TGTGCCAGCAGCTTAGGTCTGTCGGGATTTAATGAAAAACTGTTTTTT. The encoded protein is CASSLGLSGFNEKLFF.

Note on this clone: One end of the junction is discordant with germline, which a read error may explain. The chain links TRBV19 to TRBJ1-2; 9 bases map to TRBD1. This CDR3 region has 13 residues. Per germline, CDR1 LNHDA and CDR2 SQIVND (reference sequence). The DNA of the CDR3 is TGTGCCAGTGCGACTATGGACAGGGGACCTCGAGATTTC. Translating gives CASATMDRGPRDF.